The 11 T cell receptor beta chains below were found in one sample sequenced in a study of beta chain features in type 1 diabetes. Expressed TCRB transcripts were sequenced because the entire RNA isolate underwent reverse transcription. Assay used: immunoSEQ multiplex PCR; TCRdb lists only in-frame clones, some missing. The table has some 60,000 clones, approximately 59% seen once. Sequencing was carried out using Tregs from blood. These receptors all stem from a woman aged 18-29 years in good health.

This chain connects TRBV5-1 to TRBJ2-3; tentative D call: TRBD2 (5 bases). Germline CDR1 SGHRS, CDR2 YFSETQ. Trimming removed 8 bases at V and 3 bases at J, with 10 bases between. The CDR3 is made up of 12 amino acids. DNA for the CDR3: TGCGCCAGTAACCGAGGGACAGATACGCAGTATTTT. Its translation: CASNRGTDTQYF.

The chain carries TRBV5-1 and TRBJ1-1; 9 nucleotides match TRBD1. This CDR3 contains 14 residues. Germline trimming cut 4 bases from V and 1 base from J; bases unmatched to any gene: 2. The germline CDR1 and CDR2 sequences are SGHRS and YFSETQ. The DNA of the CDR3 is TGCGCCAGCAGCGGGACAGGGCAGAACACTGAAGCTTTCTTT. It encodes CASSGTGQNTEAFF.

This clone came up a few times. The chain recombines TRBV5-1 with TRBJ2-3; D may be TRBD1 (6 bases). The length of the CDR3 is 14 residues. The germline V gene has CDR1 SGHRS and CDR2 YFSETQ. V lost 1 base and J 2 bases, leaving 8 bases between the germline ends. CDR3 amino acids: CASSLQGNTDTQYF. CDR3 in DNA: TGCGCCAGCAGCTTGCAGGGGAACACAGATACGCAGTATTTT.

This clone was seen only a few times. The V and J genes are TRBV10-3 and TRBJ2-1, with 13 bases lining up with TRBD2. This CDR3 has 13 amino acids. CDR1 and CDR2 (germline): ENHRY, SYGVKD. Trimming took 10 bases from V and 8 from J; bases not matched to a gene: 5. The CDR3, as DNA: TGTGCCACCGGACTAGCGGGAGTAGATGAGCAGTTCTTC. Translation gives CATGLAGVDEQFF.

This chain links TRBV4-1 with TRBJ1-5, with D maybe TRBD1 (6 bases). Trimming shortened V by 5 bases and J by 5 bases, and 16 bases separated the two germline ends. Germline V lookup: CDR1 MGHRA, CDR2 YSYEKL. The CDR3 is 15 amino acids. CDR3 region: CASSSTPRQDQPQHF. The CDR3 DNA reads as TGCGCCAGCAGCTCTACCCCTCGACAGGATCAGCCCCAGCATTTT.

This clone was observed once. The chain uses TRBV18 and TRBJ2-6; 10 nucleotides line up with TRBD1. There are 19 residues in the CDR3. J gave up 3 bases and V 4 bases, and 12 bases lay outside the gene matches. Per the germline V gene, CDR1 is KGHSH and CDR2 is LQKENI. The CDR3 region has the DNA TGTGCCAGCTCACTGTCGGGGACAGGGGAAAGGAGTGGGGCCAACGTCCTGACTTTC. The encoded protein is CASSLSGTGERSGANVLTF.

This clone was seen many times. This rearrangement joins TRBV6-5 to TRBJ2-7; D may be TRBD2 (6 bases). The germline V gene has CDR1 MNHEY and CDR2 SVGAGI. The V and J ends lost 7 bases and 0 bases respectively, with 10 bases between them. The CDR3 extends over 13 amino acids. CDR3: CASMRDSSYEQYF. The CDR3 DNA follows: TGTGCCAGCATGAGGGACTCCTCCTACGAGCAGTACTTC.

The chain has TRBV7-9 and TRBJ1-6; 8 nucleotides line up with TRBD1. In germline, CDR1 is SEHNR, CDR2 FQNEAQ (reference sequence). V was clipped by 4 bases and J by 11 bases; unmatched bases: 4. The CDR3 loop spans 13 amino acids. CDR3 bases: TGTGCCAGCAGCTCGGACAGGGTGGCACCCCTCCACTTT. Residues: CASSSDRVAPLHF. Supplemented by reference TRBV7-9 and TRBJ1-6, the full variable domain reads DTGVSQNPRHKITKRGQNVTFRCDPISEHNRLYWYRQTLGQGPEFLTYFQNEAQLEKSRLLSDRFSAERPKGSFSTLEIQRTEQGDSAMYLCASSSDRVAPLHFGNGTRLTVT.

The genes are TRBV12-5 and TRBJ2-3, with a possible D match to TRBD2 (5 bases). V lost 0 bases to trimming and J lost 2 bases, with 15 bases between them. Germline loops: CDR1 LGHNT, CDR2 FRNRAP. The CDR3 runs to 17 residues. The CDR3 DNA sequence: TGTGCTAGTGGTTTGGTAATCGGAGGCAGTCACACAGATACGCAGTATTTT. Protein product: CASGLVIGGSHTDTQYF.

V usage is TRBV6-6 and J usage is TRBJ1-1, with D possibly being TRBD1 (6 bases). The V end was cut by 2 bases, the J end by 4 bases, with 8 bases between. Looked up from germline, CDR1 is MNHNY and CDR2 is SVGAGI (reference sequence). This CDR3 has 13 amino acids. CDR3 bases: TGTGCCAGCAGTTACACAGGGAGCACTGAAGCTTTCTTT. Encoded protein: CASSYTGSTEAFF.

This clone occurred a few times. J is TRBJ2-6 and V is TRBV6-5, with 8 nucleotides matching TRBD1. Germline CDR1 is MNHEY and CDR2 is SVGAGI. The CDR3 extends over 15 amino acids. With 6 bases clipped from V and 3 bases from J, the junction kept 4 bases outside the gene matches. CDR3 amino acids: CASRDRELGANVLTF. The CDR3 bases are TGTGCCAGCAGGGACAGGGAACTTGGGGCCAACGTCCTGACTTTC.